This paragraph reports one T cell receptor (beta chain). Methods used by the authors: Reference gene primer amplification gave nucleated cell count estimates. Sequencing was performed with immunoSEQ multiplex PCR; in TCRdb, only in-frame clones are kept and a portion is missing. V and J calls and clone size follow that table, whereas D and trimming were derived from the DNA. The sample has around 250,000 clones; about 82% are singletons. The data were obtained in a study of blood T cell repertoires in COVID-19. CDR3 length: 14 amino acids. Germline CDR1 and CDR2: SGHRS and YFSETQ. V dropped 2 bases and J dropped 5; count of bases not matched to a gene: 4.

Sequenced: peripheral blood. The TCR sequence derives from a woman of 80 years or more with COVID-19, enrolled during active disease. The V gene is TRBV5-1, the J gene TRBJ2-5; 9 bases agree with TRBD1. The CDR3 loop is CASSFTGGAETQYF. Written as DNA, the CDR3 is TGCGCCAGCAGCTTCACAGGGGGCGCGGAGACCCAGTACTTC.